This T cell receptor beta chain comes out of a study of cytomegalovirus exposure and HLA in healthy donors. Study-level results: As a later analysis revealed, the rate of TCR association differed by HLA locus, with DRB1 most and HLA-C fewest. Using a false discovery rate of 0.05, a later analysis showed that roughly 16,000 TCR beta sequences were associated with HLA alleles.

This CDR3 contains 15 residues. Germline loops: CDR1 MDHEN, CDR2 SYDVKM. The J segment lost 0 bases and the V segment lost 5 bases, leaving 4 bases of the junction unmatched. Use of 60 Vbeta and 13 Jbeta primers characterized the PCR. Authors' processing steps: Unique TCR beta chains numbered around 80 million in a later analysis, with around 12 million shared. The method was immunoSEQ multiplex PCR; TCRdb's version includes in-frame clones alone and lacks a portion of them. V and J calls plus clone size are reproduced from that table; the DNA served to infer D and trimming. With around 100,000 clones in the sample, the ten largest clones hold approximately 6.2%. A word on this clone: The target antigen is unknown.

Source material: PBMCs. The TCR originated in a middle-aged man in good health and CMV-seropositive. This chain joins TRBV28 and TRBJ2-1; 7 nucleotides align to TRBD2. The CDR3 sequence: CASSLTSASYNEQFF. The CDR3 DNA follows: TGTGCCAGCAGTCTCACTAGCGCCTCCTACAATGAGCAGTTCTTC. The full variable domain, with the rest looked up from reference TRBV28 and TRBJ2-1, is DVKVTQSSRYLVKRTGEKVFLECVQDMDHENMFWYRQDPGLGLRLIYFSYDVKMKEKGDIPEGYSVSREKKERFSLILESASTNQTSMYLCASSLTSASYNEQFFGPGTRLTVL.